The entry that follows covers one T cell receptor beta chain sequence. Using immunoSEQ multiplex PCR, the repertoire was profiled, and TCRdb retains in-frame clones only, with some absent. The sample consists of a few hundred thousand clones, roughly nine tenths of them appearing once. These data belong to a study of blood T cell repertoires in COVID-19. Study-wide context: COVID-19 samples, acute and convalescent, were from the United States, Italy and Spain. The analysed material was cDNA or gDNA that came from T cells, B-cell-depleted T cells, or PBMCs.

The Seattle patients joined while their infection was active and were tracked longitudinally afterward. CDR1 and CDR2 from the germline V gene are GTSNPN and SVGIG (reference sequence). The CDR3 has 14 amino acids. With V trimmed by 6 bases and J by 5 bases, 10 bases remained unmatched. The chain recombines TRBV30 with TRBJ2-7; 10 bases are a match to TRBD1. The sequence came from a woman aged 60-75 years with COVID-19, enrolled during active disease. The specimen was peripheral blood. The CDR3 loop is CACSRDRGINEQYF. The CDR3 DNA reads as TGTGCCTGTAGCAGGGACAGGGGAATCAACGAGCAGTACTTC.